These T cell receptor beta chains were read from a single sample in a study of blood T cell repertoires in COVID-19. The assay was immunoSEQ multiplex PCR, and TCRdb's table has in-frame clones only and misses some. Of tens of thousands of clones in the sample, more than 80% were seen once. Input material: peripheral blood. The source of these receptors is a woman of 80 years or more with acute or convalescent COVID-19. Both conserved end residues are part of each CDR3. The D gene is left open where the match is weak. Size tells how often a clone was seen (once, few, many) or the class of an expanded clone, and some rows leave it out.

CDR3 DNA | CDR3 protein | CDR3 length | clone size | V gene | D gene | J gene
TGCGCCAGCAGCTTGTTAGGCGGATTGGGAGATACGCAGTATTTT | CASSLLGGLGDTQYF | 15 | NA | TRBV5-1 | NA | TRBJ2-3
TGTGCCAGCATTACCCGGGACAGACAATCCTATGGCTACACCTTC | CASITRDRQSYGYTF | 15 | NA | TRBV28 | TRBD1 | TRBJ1-2
TGTGCCAGCAGCTTTTTACTGACTGGCTCCTACGAGCAGTACTTC | CASSFLLTGSYEQYF | 15 | NA | TRBV5-5 | NA | TRBJ2-7
TGTGCCAGTACCACGGGGGGGAACACCGGGGAGCTGTTTTTT | CASTTGGNTGELFF | 14 | NA | TRBV19 | TRBD2 | TRBJ2-2
TGTGCCAGCAGTTTATCGGGCAGATGGAACACTGAAGCTTTCTTT | CASSLSGRWNTEAFF | 15 | once | TRBV27 | NA | TRBJ1-1
TGTGCCAGCAGCCACACGTACCAGGGACAGGGGCACACCGGGGAGCTGTTTTTT | CASSHTYQGQGHTGELFF | 18 | few | TRBV3-1/TRBV3-2 | TRBD1 | TRBJ2-2
TGTGCCAGTAGTATTCGGGGGGCAAATTCACCCCTCCACTTT | CASSIRGANSPLHF | 14 | NA | TRBV19 | NA | TRBJ1-6
TGTGCCAGCAGATCTGGGAACAGGGCGAATGAAAAACTGTTTTTT | CASRSGNRANEKLFF | 15 | NA | TRBV27 | NA | TRBJ1-4
TGTGCCAGCAGCTCTTACTTAGAGACCCAGTACTTC | CASSSYLETQYF | 12 | NA | TRBV7-9 | NA | TRBJ2-5
TGCGCCAGCAGTGAGTCGAGTAGGGGCACTGAAGCTTTCTTT | CASSESSRGTEAFF | 14 | NA | TRBV10-2 | NA | TRBJ1-1
TGTGCCAGTAGTACCAACGCACAGGGCATGGAGTTCTTC | CASSTNAQGMEFF | 13 | NA | TRBV19 | NA | TRBJ2-1
TGCGCCAGCAGCTTGGGGGCTAGCGTTCGGGGGTCCTACGAGCAGTACTTC | CASSLGASVRGSYEQYF | 17 | once | TRBV5-1 | NA | TRBJ2-7
TGTGCCAGCAGCTCCCGGACTAGCGGGGATACGCAGTATTTT | CASSSRTSGDTQYF | 14 | few | TRBV5-6 | TRBD2 | TRBJ2-3
TGCGCCAGCAGCTTGCCCATGGGACAGGGGGATGCCAAACTCTACGAGCAGTACTTC | CASSLPMGQGDAKLYEQYF | 19 | NA | TRBV5-1 | TRBD1 | TRBJ2-7
TGTGCCAGCAGCCCTGGATTAGGGGGTGGGGAGACCCAGTACTTC | CASSPGLGGGETQYF | 15 | NA | TRBV3-1/TRBV3-2 | NA | TRBJ2-5
TGTGCCAGCTCTAAGATACACCAGACAGGGTGGAATGGCTACACCTTC | CASSKIHQTGWNGYTF | 16 | NA | TRBV18 | TRBD1 | TRBJ1-2
TGTGCCAGCACCACCGGGACTAGCGGGAGCCATCCCTACAATGAGCAGTTCTTC | CASTTGTSGSHPYNEQFF | 18 | once | TRBV19 | TRBD2 | TRBJ2-1
TGTGCCAGCAGTCCCCCATACAATGAGCAGTTCTTC | CASSPPYNEQFF | 12 | NA | TRBV6-5 | NA | TRBJ2-1
TGTGCCATACAGGGGCGTTTGACTGAAGCTTTCTTT | CAIQGRLTEAFF | 12 | NA | TRBV28 | TRBD1 | TRBJ1-1
TGTGCCAGCAGCTGGGACTACCCCTCTGTAGAGACCCAGTACTTC | CASSWDYPSVETQYF | 15 | NA | TRBV11-2 | TRBD2 | TRBJ2-5
TGTGCCAGCAGCGTAGCGGGGGGGTTGAACTCCTACGAGCAGTACTTC | CASSVAGGLNSYEQYF | 16 | NA | TRBV9 | TRBD2 | TRBJ2-7
TGTGCCAGCAGCTTGCTAGCGGGATCCTACGAGCAGTACTTC | CASSLLAGSYEQYF | 14 | NA | TRBV7-2 | TRBD2 | TRBJ2-7
TGTGCCAGCAGCCTTGCGGTGGACTATGGCTACACCTTC | CASSLAVDYGYTF | 13 | few | TRBV5-4 | NA | TRBJ1-2
TGCGCCAGCAGCCAAGAACCGACTAGTTCCTACGAGCAGTACTTC | CASSQEPTSSYEQYF | 15 | NA | TRBV4-3 | NA | TRBJ2-7
TGTGCCACCAGTGATCCTGCAAATAGCGGCGGGCCAGGGACCCAGTACTTC | CATSDPANSGGPGTQYF | 17 | once | TRBV24-1 | NA | TRBJ2-5
TGTGCCAGCAGTCCGGGAGGAACTAACTATGGCTACACCTTC | CASSPGGTNYGYTF | 14 | NA | TRBV28 | NA | TRBJ1-2
TGTGCCAGCAGTTACGAAGTAAGGGGTTACACTGAAGCTTTCTTT | CASSYEVRGYTEAFF | 15 | few | TRBV6-5 | NA | TRBJ1-1
TGTGCCAGCAGTTTAGGTGTGGCGGGGAATCAGCCCCAGCATTTT | CASSLGVAGNQPQHF | 15 | NA | TRBV28 | NA | TRBJ1-5
TGTGCCAGCAGCCAAGCAGAGGGGACAGGTTCCTACAATGAGCAGTTCTTC | CASSQAEGTGSYNEQFF | 17 | NA | TRBV7-3 | TRBD1 | TRBJ2-1
TGTGCCAGCAGTCTAGCGGGGCGCACAGATACGCAGTATTTT | CASSLAGRTDTQYF | 14 | NA | TRBV28 | TRBD2 | TRBJ2-3
TGTGCCAGCACCCCAGCGGGAGGGCCCTACGAGCAGTACTTC | CASTPAGGPYEQYF | 14 | NA | TRBV6-2/TRBV6-3 | TRBD2 | TRBJ2-7
TGTGCCAGCAGCTACGGACTAGCGGATGAGCAGTTCTTC | CASSYGLADEQFF | 13 | few | TRBV7-2 | TRBD2 | TRBJ2-1
TGTGCCAGCAAAATAGGGGCAGGGCAGTCCTATAATTCACCCCTCCACTTT | CASKIGAGQSYNSPLHF | 17 | NA | TRBV27 | NA | TRBJ1-6
TGTGCCAGTAAGGGATACAGGGCGGAAGAGACCCAGTACTTC | CASKGYRAEETQYF | 14 | NA | TRBV19 | NA | TRBJ2-5
TGCGCCAGCAGCTTGACAGGAGAAAACTACGAGCAGTACTTC | CASSLTGENYEQYF | 14 | NA | TRBV5-1 | NA | TRBJ2-7
TGTGCCAGCAGCTTAGAGTTGGGAGGACAGGGGGACGAGCAGTACTTC | CASSLELGGQGDEQYF | 16 | few | TRBV7-9 | TRBD1 | TRBJ2-7
TGTGCCAGCAGCTTAGATCATACTAGCGGGAGGTATAATGAGCAGTTCTTC | CASSLDHTSGRYNEQFF | 17 | NA | TRBV11-3 | TRBD2 | TRBJ2-1
TGCGCCAGCAGCCAAGAGAGGAGCGGGAGGTTTACCGGGGAGCTGTTTTTT | CASSQERSGRFTGELFF | 17 | NA | TRBV4-3 | TRBD2 | TRBJ2-2
TGTGCCAGCAGCTTAGTGGCGGGGGGCACAGATACGCAGTATTTT | CASSLVAGGTDTQYF | 15 | once | TRBV7-2 | TRBD2 | TRBJ2-3
TGTGCCAGTAGTCCAGGGTCGAACACTGAAGCTTTCTTT | CASSPGSNTEAFF | 13 | NA | TRBV19 | NA | TRBJ1-1
TGTGCCAGCAGCTCCCAACCGGATCAGCCCCAGCATTTT | CASSSQPDQPQHF | 13 | NA | TRBV7-2 | NA | TRBJ1-5
TGTGCTAGCAGCTCCGGGATCCGGGCCTACAATGAGCAGTTCTTC | CASSSGIRAYNEQFF | 15 | NA | TRBV7-7 | NA | TRBJ2-1
TGTGCCAGCAGCCAAGACCCCGGGAGGGCCCCCCTCATTCAGTACTTC | CASSQDPGRAPLIQYF | 16 | NA | TRBV3-1/TRBV3-2 | TRBD2 | TRBJ2-4
TGTGCCAGCAGACGGCTAGCGGGAGGGCAGACAGATACGCAGTATTTT | CASRRLAGGQTDTQYF | 16 | few | TRBV7-6 | TRBD2 | TRBJ2-3
TGTGCCAGCAGGACAGGGTTGTACTATGGCTACACCTTC | CASRTGLYYGYTF | 13 | NA | TRBV28 | TRBD1 | TRBJ1-2
TGTGCCAGCAGCTCCAGACTAGCGGGAGGGGAGGAGACCCAGTACTTC | CASSSRLAGGEETQYF | 16 | NA | TRBV7-2 | TRBD2 | TRBJ2-5
TGTGCCAGTAGTCCCCCCGGGGTTACAGAGACCCAGTACTTC | CASSPPGVTETQYF | 14 | once | TRBV19 | NA | TRBJ2-5
TGTGCCAGCAGTTGGGCTCGGGACAGTCCCTACGAGCAGTACTTC | CASSWARDSPYEQYF | 15 | NA | TRBV28 | TRBD1 | TRBJ2-7
TGTGCCAGCAGCTTACGGAGGCACGAGCAGTACTTC | CASSLRRHEQYF | 12 | once | TRBV7-2 | NA | TRBJ2-7
TGTGCCACCAGTGATCCCCCCTCTGAGACAGGGTTGAATGAGCAGTTCTTC | CATSDPPSETGLNEQFF | 17 | NA | TRBV24-1 | TRBD1 | TRBJ2-1